The TCR beta chain under discussion was sequenced for a study of CD8 T cells in ankylosing spondylitis (dated by TCRdb to between 2016 and 2019). Notes on the research overall: The study profiled T cell receptor beta repertoires in healthy donors and ankylosing spondylitis patients to find disease-linked TCR variants. The whole study cohort included some 100 healthy donors and under 30 ankylosing spondylitis patients. Peripheral blood was sampled, and synovial fluid was also collected from ankylosing spondylitis patients.

Synovial fluid samples were paired with blood samples taken from the same ankylosing spondylitis patients. Its CDR3 holds 15 amino acids, cysteine through phenylalanine. The read is trimmed to its CDR3 DNA, 45 bases read in frame from base 1. The germline V gene encodes CDR1 DFQATT and CDR2 SNEGSKA (reference sequence). Trimming takes 3 bases off V and 1 base off J; junction bases not matched to a gene: 8. Sequencer: Illumina HiSeq 2500. TCR beta libraries were prepared by quantitative 5'-RACE with molecular barcodes. The authors' analysis ran thus. A new computational method based on a probabilistic model of VDJ rearrangement was used to identify disease-linked TCR variants. TCRdb applied fastp at Q25 and MiXCR to the public reads, then kept only in-frame beta chains. A single entry per CDR3 protein holds the most common genes and DNA from its merged rows. The authors' filters were not applied to this entry. The sample table records roughly 140,000 distinct CDR3 sequences; 44% of these occur just once. The ten largest make up approximately 14% of the sample.

What the study reported, not specific to this receptor: Some TCR beta motif variants had previously been reported in synovial fluid and blood of reactive arthritis patients, which suggested common disease-initiation mechanisms. The disease-linked clones showed a CD8+ phenotype and occurred at relatively low frequencies in peripheral blood. Blood from ankylosing spondylitis patients appeared to be characterized by a TCR beta motif composed of about eight highly homologous amino acid variants. Significant enrichment of the disease-linked clones was reported in matched synovial fluid samples from ankylosing spondylitis patients.

As to this clonotype: Its binding antigen is unknown. Base qualities are not provided; no much larger clone lies one nucleotide away.

This receptor was obtained from a male donor with ankylosing spondylitis. The rearranged chain carries TRBV20-1 and TRBJ1-1, with 7 central nucleotides matching TRBD1. Sequenced sample: synovial fluid, either unsorted or a sorted T cell fraction (not recorded which). The DNA is as follows: TGCAGTGCTAGGGACAGGTGGTTTAGGAACACTGAAGCTTTCTTT. Its translation reads: CSARDRWFRNTEAFF.